The 24 T cell receptor beta chains presented below share a single source sample, sequenced in a study of blood T cell repertoires in COVID-19. TCRdb keeps only in-frame clones here, not all; method: immunoSEQ multiplex PCR. The table records tens of thousands of clones, around 80% of them present only once. The sequencing input was peripheral blood. The receptors come from a human donor in a cohort sampled during active COVID-19.

This chain links TRBV2 with TRBJ1-4; TRBD1 matches 9 bases. Germline V gene sequence: CDR1 SNHLY, CDR2 FYNNEI. V gave up 9 bases and J gave up 5 bases; unmatched junction bases: 4. This CDR3 region has 13 residues. As DNA, the CDR3 is TGTGCCAGTAGGACAGGGGCAAATGAAAAACTGTTTTTT. The encoded protein is CASRTGANEKLFF.

The sample holds one count of this clone. The J gene is TRBJ2-1, the V gene TRBV4-3; 15 bases line up with TRBD2. The CDR3 covers 15 residues. In germline, CDR1 is LGHNA, CDR2 YSLEER. Losses at the gene ends were 5 bases for V and 7 bases for J; bases not matched to a gene: 3. In DNA, the CDR3 is TGCGCCAGCAGCTTGGGACTAGCGGGAGGAAATGAGCAGTTCTTC. Protein sequence: CASSLGLAGGNEQFF.

The chain carries TRBV6-1 and TRBJ2-2; D is possibly TRBD1 (6 bases). The germline gives CDR1 MNHNS, CDR2 SASEGT. The CDR3 spans 13 residues. V was pared by 5 bases and J by 4 bases, with 8 bases between. The CDR3 is CASSPQGTGELFF. CDR3 in DNA: TGTGCCAGCAGTCCACAGGGCACCGGGGAGCTGTTTTTT.

This clone was seen a few times. The chain is built from TRBV24-1 and TRBJ1-2; 8 bases map to TRBD1. V gave up 9 bases and J gave up 8 bases; unmatched junction bases: 4. This CDR3 is built from 11 residues. From germline, CDR1 is KGHDR and CDR2 SFDVKD. In DNA form, the CDR3 reads TGTGCCACCCAGGACAGGGACGGCTACACCTTC. It translates to CATQDRDGYTF.

The gene calls are TRBV19 and TRBJ2-3; 11 nucleotides agree with TRBD2. There are 17 residues in the CDR3. Germline CDR1 LNHDA, CDR2 SQIVND (reference sequence). V shed 6 bases and J 6 bases; nucleotides not matched to a gene: 14. As DNA, the CDR3 is TGTGCCAGTAGACCTCCTCCCGGACTAGCGGGTGCGGATACGCAGTATTTT. Translation gives CASRPPPGLAGADTQYF.

The V call is TRBV9, the J call TRBJ1-4; TRBD1 is a possible D gene (5 bases). The germline V gene has CDR1 SGDLS and CDR2 YYNGEE. V lost 3 bases to trimming and J lost 7 bases, with 16 bases between them. The CDR3 has 15 residues. In DNA form, the CDR3 reads TGTGCCAGCAGCGGCCCCCAGGGTATCGGTGAAAAACTGTTTTTT. This gives the protein CASSGPQGIGEKLFF.

V gene TRBV6-1 combines with J gene TRBJ2-2; a weak D match, TRBD1 (6 bases). Germline V lookup: CDR1 MNHNS, CDR2 SASEGT. CDR3 length: 15 amino acids. The V end lost 1 base, the J end lost 1 base, and 7 bases lay between the germline ends. The CDR3 loop is CASSEEQGNTGELFF. The CDR3, as DNA: TGTGCCAGCAGTGAAGAACAGGGGAACACCGGGGAGCTGTTTTTT.

The gene calls are TRBV4-2 and TRBJ2-7; possibly TRBD2 for D (6 bases). V lost 0 bases and J lost 3, with 12 bases in between. Germline-derived CDR1 and CDR2 are LGHNA and YNFKEQ. CDR3 length equals 15 residues. CDR3 sequence reads: CASSQDGGPSYEQYF. The CDR3 DNA reads TGTGCCAGCAGCCAAGACGGAGGGCCTAGCTACGAGCAGTACTTC.

The chain carries TRBV5-1 and TRBJ1-3; no definite D call. The V gene lost 3 bases and the J gene lost 2 bases, with 15 bases spanning the gap. Germline CDR1 and CDR2: SGHRS and YFSETQ. The CDR3 contains 16 residues. Here the CDR3 reads CASSSWPSTPGNTIYF. The CDR3 nucleotides read TGCGCCAGCAGCTCCTGGCCTTCGACACCTGGAAACACCATATATTTT. The full variable domain, rest sourced from reference TRBV5-1 and TRBJ1-3, is KAGVTQTPRYLIKTRGQQVTLSCSPISGHRSVSWYQQTPGQGLQFLFEYFSETQRNKGNFPGRFSGRQFSNSRSEMNVSTLELGDSALYLCASSSWPSTPGNTIYFGEGSWLTVV.

This chain links TRBV21-1 with TRBJ2-7; TRBD2 was called by the table and not checked on the DNA. TRBV21-1 is a pseudogene. The length of the CDR3 is 15 residues. The CDR3 loop reads CASSKGVIRLLEQYF. In DNA, the CDR3 is TGTGCCAGCAGCAAAGGAGTAATCCGACTTCTCGAGCAGTACTTC.

This chain links TRBV11-2 with TRBJ2-7, with 7 nucleotides matching TRBD2. Germline V gives CDR1 SGHAT, CDR2 FQNNGV. This CDR3 has 16 amino acids. V lost 3 bases and J lost 5; bases outside the gene matches: 13. CDR3 DNA sequence: TGTGCCAGCAGCTTTTCTAGCGGAACATCCCTGAACGAGCAGTACTTC. This codes for CASSFSSGTSLNEQYF.

The CDR3 DNA sequence: TGCGCCAGCAGCCGCCCGGACAGGGGGTCCCACAATGAGCAGTTCTTC. It translates to CASSRPDRGSHNEQFF. The chain joins TRBV4-1 to TRBJ2-1, with 10 bases matching TRBD1. The V segment lost 4 bases and the J segment 5 bases; nucleotides outside the gene matches: 8. The CDR3 runs 16 residues. Per the germline V gene, CDR1 is MGHRA and CDR2 is YSYEKL.

The CDR3 DNA follows: TGCAGCGTCGTACTAGCGGGCCTCTACGAGCAGTACTTC. Translation gives CSVVLAGLYEQYF. The rearrangement links TRBV29-1 to TRBJ2-7; 9 nucleotides align to TRBD2. V trimming: 6 bases; J trimming: 3 bases; junction bases outside the gene matches: 6. This CDR3 region has 13 residues. CDR1 and CDR2 (germline): SQVTM, ANQGSEA.

This chain links TRBV28 with TRBJ2-1; 10 positions agree with TRBD1. The CDR3 length is 16 residues. V dropped 4 bases and J dropped 7; count of bases not matched to a gene: 10. The germline CDR1 and CDR2 sequences are MDHEN and SYDVKM. CDR3 sequence reads: CASSSSGTGEGNEQFF. CDR3 nucleotides: TGTGCCAGCAGTTCGTCCGGGACAGGGGAGGGTAATGAGCAGTTCTTC. The full variable domain, its missing parts supplied by reference TRBV28 and TRBJ2-1, is DVKVTQSSRYLVKRTGEKVFLECVQDMDHENMFWYRQDPGLGLRLIYFSYDVKMKEKGDIPEGYSVSREKKERFSLILESASTNQTSMYLCASSSSGTGEGNEQFFGPGTRLTVL.

The genes are TRBV30 and TRBJ2-7, with 12 bases lining up with TRBD2. Looked up from germline, CDR1 is GTSNPN and CDR2 is SVGIG (reference sequence). V lost 3 bases to trimming and J lost 3 bases; unmatched junction nucleotides: 6. The CDR3 runs 15 residues. CDR3 protein: CAWRLAGGRFYEQYF. In DNA form, the CDR3 reads TGTGCCTGGAGACTAGCGGGAGGAAGGTTCTACGAGCAGTACTTC.

This clone was seen a handful of times. The genes are TRBV7-2 and TRBJ1-5; possibly TRBD1 for D (5 bases). V lost 1 base, J lost 3 bases, and 10 bases lay in between. This CDR3 contains 15 residues. CDR1 is SGHTA, CDR2 FQGNSA, per germline. CDR3 amino acids: CASSLDGGNNQPQHF. The CDR3 DNA reads TGTGCCAGCAGCTTAGACGGGGGGAACAATCAGCCCCAGCATTTT.

Relative to its sample, this clone is medium-sized. The gene calls are TRBV7-3 and TRBJ2-6; weak D call: TRBD1 (6 bases). From germline, CDR1 is SGHTA and CDR2 FQGTGA. CDR3 length equals 15 residues. Between the trimmed V and J ends, which lost 4 bases and 2 bases, there was a span of 9 bases. CDR3 DNA: TGTGCCAGCAGCTCCGGACAGCCTGGGGCCAACGTCCTGACTTTC. Amino acids: CASSSGQPGANVLTF. Full variable domain (missing parts from reference TRBV7-3 and TRBJ2-6): GAGVSQTPSNKVTEKGKYVELRCDPISGHTALYWYRQSLGQGPEFLIYFQGTGAADDSGLPNDRFFAVRPEGSVSTLKIQRTERGDSAVYLCASSSGQPGANVLTFGAGSRLTVL.

The chain has TRBV11-1 and TRBJ2-7; 9 nucleotides match TRBD2. Trimming took 4 bases from V and 7 from J; bases not matched to a gene: 8. CDR1 is SGHAT and CDR2 is FQDESV in the germline V gene (reference sequence). This CDR3 has 14 residues. The CDR3 DNA is TGTGCCAGCAGCTCTAGCGGGAACTCGCGGGAGCAGTACTTC. Amino acid sequence: CASSSSGNSREQYF. The whole variable domain, filled in from reference TRBV11-1 and TRBJ2-7, reads EAEVAQSPRYKITEKSQAVAFWCDPISGHATLYWYRQILGQGPELLVQFQDESVVDDSQLPKDRFSAERLKGVDSTLKIQPAELGDSAMYLCASSSSGNSREQYFGPGTRLTVT.

V gene TRBV4-2 combines with J gene TRBJ2-1; 7 nucleotides agree with TRBD2. The CDR3 is made up of 18 amino acids. The V and J ends lost 0 bases and 2 bases, in that order; junction bases with no gene match: 10. Per the germline V gene, CDR1 is LGHNA and CDR2 is YNFKEQ. CDR3 nucleotide sequence: TGTGCCAGCAGCCAAGAGGCCTTCAAGCGGGAAACCTACAATGAGCAGTTCTTC. This encodes CASSQEAFKRETYNEQFF.

This chain joins TRBV19 and TRBJ1-5; 11 positions match TRBD1. Germline CDR1 reads LNHDA; CDR2 reads SQIVND (reference sequence). V was pared by 6 bases and J by 0 bases, with 7 bases of the junction left unmatched. The length of the CDR3 is 17 residues. The CDR3 sequence is CASRKGQGAYSNQPQHF. The CDR3 coding sequence is TGTGCCAGTAGAAAAGGACAGGGGGCATATAGCAATCAGCCCCAGCATTTT. Based on the CDR3 plus reference TRBV19 and TRBJ1-5, the full variable domain is DGGITQSPKYLFRKEGQNVTLSCEQNLNHDAMYWYRQDPGQGLRLIYYSQIVNDFQKGDIAEGYSVSREKKESFPLTVTSAQKNPTAFYLCASRKGQGAYSNQPQHFGDGTRLSIL.

This clone was counted a few times. V is TRBV7-6 and J is TRBJ2-7; tentative D call: TRBD2 (7 bases). Germline CDR1 and CDR2: SGHVS and FNYEAQ. Between the trimmed V and J ends, which lost 1 base and 7 bases, there was a span of 20 bases. The CDR3 has 16 amino acids. CDR3 nucleotide sequence: TGTGCCAGCAGCTTAGGGAATCGGGGGGCGCGGGGAGAGCAGTACTTC. Protein: CASSLGNRGARGEQYF.

The chain uses TRBV6-2 or TRBV6-3 and TRBJ2-3; 7 bases are shared with TRBD1. The V segment lost 6 bases and the J segment 3 bases; nucleotides outside the gene matches: 3. This CDR3 has 13 residues. CDR1 and CDR2 from the germline V gene are MNHEY and SVGEGT. CDR3 in DNA: TGTGCCAGCAGCGACAGGGAAACAGATACGCAGTATTTT. Its protein product is CASSDRETDTQYF.

This rearrangement joins TRBV4-1 to TRBJ2-7; TRBD1 aligns across 11 bases. Germline trimming cut 4 bases from V and 0 bases from J; bases unmatched to any gene: 2. The CDR3 loop spans 15 amino acids. CDR1 is MGHRA, CDR2 YSYEKL, per germline. The CDR3 sequence: CASSPGTGGSYEQYF. The CDR3 DNA follows: TGCGCCAGCAGCCCTGGGACAGGGGGCTCCTACGAGCAGTACTTC.

The chain recombines TRBV3-1 (or the pseudogene TRBV3-2) with TRBJ1-4, with 10 bases matching TRBD1. This CDR3 spans 13 amino acids. Trimming removed 4 bases from V and 7 bases from J; junction bases left unmatched: 0. CDR1 is LGHDT and CDR2 is YNNKEL in the germline V gene (reference sequence). DNA for the CDR3: TGTGCCAGCAGCCGGGACAGGGGTGAAAAACTGTTTTTT. It specifies CASSRDRGEKLFF.